This T cell receptor beta chain originates from a study of blood T cell repertoires in COVID-19. Overall study: PBMCs, B-cell-depleted T cells, or T cells provided the cDNA or gDNA that made up the material.

The count of this clone is one. The germline gene is not matched at one end of the junction; a read error may be the cause. Authors' processing steps: The authors estimated nucleated cell counts from reference gene primer amplification. The method was immunoSEQ multiplex PCR; TCRdb's version includes in-frame clones alone and lacks a portion of them. V, J and clone size are taken as reported in that table, and D and trimming were inferred from the DNA itself. This sample has 50,000 to 60,000 clones; roughly 86% occur once, and the top ten carry more than 6.5%. CDR3 length: 15 amino acids. CDR1 and CDR2 from the germline V gene are SSHAT and FNYEAQ (reference sequence).

The chain employs TRBV7-7 and TRBJ2-5; TRBD2 aligns across 9 bases. The TCR comes from a human donor with active COVID-19. The donor label of this sample is uncertain. What was sequenced was peripheral blood. The CDR3 region has the DNA TGTGCTAGCAGCTTAGGGGCGGGAGGGCCGGAGACCCAGTACTTC. Translated: CASSLGAGGPETQYF.